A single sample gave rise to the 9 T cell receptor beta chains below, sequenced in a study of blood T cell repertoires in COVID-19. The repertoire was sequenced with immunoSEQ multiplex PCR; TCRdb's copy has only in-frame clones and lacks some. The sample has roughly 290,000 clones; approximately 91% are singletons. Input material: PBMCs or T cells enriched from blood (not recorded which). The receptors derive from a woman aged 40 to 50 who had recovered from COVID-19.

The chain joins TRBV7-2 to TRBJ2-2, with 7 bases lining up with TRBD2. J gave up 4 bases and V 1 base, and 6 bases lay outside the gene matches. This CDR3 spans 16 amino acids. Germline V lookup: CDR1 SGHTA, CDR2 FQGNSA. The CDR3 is CASSLGGGRSTGELFF. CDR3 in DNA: TGTGCCAGCAGCTTAGGCGGGGGACGCAGCACCGGGGAGCTGTTTTTT.

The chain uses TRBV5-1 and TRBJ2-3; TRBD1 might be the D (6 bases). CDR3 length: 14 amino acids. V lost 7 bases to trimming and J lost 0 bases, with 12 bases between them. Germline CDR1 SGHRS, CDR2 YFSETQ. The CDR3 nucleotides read TGCGCCAGCCAAGGGACACCCAGCACAGATACGCAGTATTTT. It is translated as CASQGTPSTDTQYF.

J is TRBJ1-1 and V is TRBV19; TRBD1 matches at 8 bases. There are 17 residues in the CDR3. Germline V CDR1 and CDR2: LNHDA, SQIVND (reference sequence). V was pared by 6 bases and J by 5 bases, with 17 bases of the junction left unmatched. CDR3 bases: TGTGCCAGTAGCATCCTTAGACAGGGGATGAGTCGGACTGAAGCTTTCTTT. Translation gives CASSILRQGMSRTEAFF.

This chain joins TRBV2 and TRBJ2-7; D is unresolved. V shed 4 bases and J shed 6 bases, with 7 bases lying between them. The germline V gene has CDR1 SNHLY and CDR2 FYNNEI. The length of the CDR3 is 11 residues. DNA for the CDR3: TGTGCCAGCAGTGGTGCGTTCGAGCAGTACTTC. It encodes CASSGAFEQYF.

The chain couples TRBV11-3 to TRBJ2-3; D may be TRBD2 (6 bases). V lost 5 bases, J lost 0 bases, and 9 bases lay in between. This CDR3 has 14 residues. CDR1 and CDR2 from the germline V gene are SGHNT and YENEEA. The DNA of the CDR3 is TGTGCCAGCAGCCCGGGACTGAGCACAGATACGCAGTATTTT. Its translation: CASSPGLSTDTQYF. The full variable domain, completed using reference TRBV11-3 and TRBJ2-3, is EAGVVQSPRYKIIEKKQPVAFWCNPISGHNTLYWYLQNLGQGPELLIRYENEEAVDDSQLPKDRFSAERLKGVDSTLKIQPAELGDSAVYLCASSPGLSTDTQYFGPGTRLTVL.

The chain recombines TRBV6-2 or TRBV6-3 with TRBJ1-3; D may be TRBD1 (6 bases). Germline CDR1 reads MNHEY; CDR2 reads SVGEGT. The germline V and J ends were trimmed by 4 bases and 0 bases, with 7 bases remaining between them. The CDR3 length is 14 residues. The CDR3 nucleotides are TGTGCCAGCAGTTGGGACACCTCTGGAAACACCATATATTTT. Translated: CASSWDTSGNTIYF.

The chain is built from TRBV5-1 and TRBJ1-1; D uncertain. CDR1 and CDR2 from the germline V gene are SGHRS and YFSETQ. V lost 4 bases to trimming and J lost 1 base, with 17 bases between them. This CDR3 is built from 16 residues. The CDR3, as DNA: TGCGCCAGCAGCCCAAGAGGCGAAATAAAGAACACTGAAGCTTTCTTT. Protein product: CASSPRGEIKNTEAFF. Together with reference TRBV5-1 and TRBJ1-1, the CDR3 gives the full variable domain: KAGVTQTPRYLIKTRGQQVTLSCSPISGHRSVSWYQQTPGQGLQFLFEYFSETQRNKGNFPGRFSGRQFSNSRSEMNVSTLELGDSALYLCASSPRGEIKNTEAFFGQGTRLTVV.

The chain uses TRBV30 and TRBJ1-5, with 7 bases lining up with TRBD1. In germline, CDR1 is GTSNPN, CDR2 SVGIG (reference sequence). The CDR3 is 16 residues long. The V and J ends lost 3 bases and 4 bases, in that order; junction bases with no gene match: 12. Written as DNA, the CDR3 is TGTGCCTGGAGCCCCTGGTTACAGGGGAGGAATCAGCCCCAGCATTTT. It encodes CAWSPWLQGRNQPQHF.

The CDR3 DNA sequence: TGTGCCAGCAGCCCCTCCTTAGGGGGTCAAGAGACCCAGTACTTC. Residues: CASSPSLGGQETQYF. The chain is built from TRBV7-9 and TRBJ2-5; possible D gene TRBD1, 6 bases. Germline V CDR1 and CDR2: SEHNR, FQNEAQ (reference sequence). Trimming removed 5 bases at V and 2 bases at J, with 15 bases between. CDR3 length: 15 amino acids.